This is a list of T cell receptor beta chains from one sample in a study of cytomegalovirus exposure and HLA in healthy donors. This table comes from immunoSEQ multiplex PCR, and its TCRdb copy is limited to in-frame clones, with some not included. Counted here are 150,000 to 200,000 clones, around 80% occurring once; the ten biggest clones make up roughly 0.5%. The sequenced sample was PBMCs. These receptors came from a woman aged 45 to 65 in good health and CMV-seronegative. Both conserved end residues are part of each CDR3. D genes are given only for firm matches. Clone sizes are given selectively: once, few, many, or a class where the clone is expanded.

j_call	cdr3_length	v_call	clone_size	d_call	cdr3_nt	cdr3_aa
TRBJ2-4	15	TRBV6-5	.	TRBD1	TGTGCCAGCAGTTCTCAGGGGGCAAGGAAAAACATTCAGTACTTC	CASSSQGARKNIQYF
TRBJ1-4	14	TRBV5-1	few	TRBD1	TGCGCCAGCAGCCAGGACAGGGAAGGAGAAAAACTGTTTTTT	CASSQDREGEKLFF
TRBJ1-1	15	TRBV2	few	TRBD1	TGTGCCAGCACGGGATTGACAGGGGTGGGCACTGAAGCTTTCTTT	CASTGLTGVGTEAFF
TRBJ2-3	17	TRBV11-3	.	.	TGTGCCAGCAGCTTAGCCCAGACTGGTCGTGGCACAGATACGCAGTATTTT	CASSLAQTGRGTDTQYF
TRBJ1-5	15	TRBV7-2	.	.	TGTGCCAGCAGCACCCGAACGGACAGTAATCAGCCCCAGCATTTT	CASSTRTDSNQPQHF
TRBJ2-1	17	TRBV5-1	.	.	TGCGCCAGCAGCTTGCTCTCCATGCGGGGCATAAACAATGAGCAGTTCTTC	CASSLLSMRGINNEQFF
TRBJ2-5	14	TRBV5-1	.	TRBD1	TGCGCCAGCAGCCCGGGGACAGGGGAAGAGACCCAGTACTTC	CASSPGTGEETQYF
TRBJ2-7	13	TRBV28	.	.	TGTGCCAGCAGTTTAGGACCAAGCGGCGAGCAGTACTTC	CASSLGPSGEQYF
TRBJ2-7	14	TRBV25-1	.	.	TGTGCCAGCAGTCCTGCGGGACAGTCCTACGAGCAGTACTTC	CASSPAGQSYEQYF
TRBJ2-1	17	TRBV15	.	TRBD2	TGTGCCACCAGCAGAGATGGGGGAGGGGTCTCCTACAATGAGCAGTTCTTC	CATSRDGGGVSYNEQFF
TRBJ2-3	16	TRBV5-4	once	.	TGTGCCAGCAGCGTCCCTGGGCAGGGGTTGACAGATACGCAGTATTTT	CASSVPGQGLTDTQYF
TRBJ2-1	14	TRBV6-1	.	TRBD2	TGTGCCAGCAGGCTAGCGGGAGGGCCAAATGAGCAGTTCTTC	CASRLAGGPNEQFF
TRBJ2-2	17	TRBV7-2	.	TRBD2	TGTGCCAGCAGCTTAGCGCGGGGGGGGGTGTTCTCCGGGGAGCTGTTTTTT	CASSLARGGVFSGELFF
TRBJ2-5	15	TRBV7-2	once	TRBD2	TGTGCCAGCAGCCCCCGCGGGGGGACCAAAGAGACCCAGTACTTC	CASSPRGGTKETQYF
TRBJ2-5	14	TRBV29-1	.	TRBD2	TGCAGCGTTGGGGCGGGAGGTATTAAAGAGACCCAGTACTTC	CSVGAGGIKETQYF
TRBJ1-1	15	TRBV7-2	.	TRBD1	TGTGCCAGCAGCTTTTGGGACAGCATGAACACTGAAGCTTTCTTT	CASSFWDSMNTEAFF
TRBJ2-1	16	TRBV7-9	.	TRBD1	TGTGCCAGCAGCGGACAGGGGCGGAACTCCTACAATGAGCAGTTCTTC	CASSGQGRNSYNEQFF
TRBJ2-7	15	TRBV4-1	.	TRBD1	TGCGCCAGCAGCCTTACCAGGGGGCTCTCCTACGAGCAGTACTTC	CASSLTRGLSYEQYF